This record covers a single TCR beta chain. Its matching antigen is unknown. The record originates from a study of long-term antiretroviral therapy in people with HIV. Study information: The 2015 recommendation for immediate ART came about a decade after the earliest samples. Whole-study results and caveats: Diversity remained lower than transplant donor controls, even though it increased after ART. Blood dates from the mid-2000s to the late 2010s, possibly under older ART regimens. HIV repertoires covered narrower CDR3 length ranges than controls did.

At the survey level, the v3.0 immunoSEQ assay was run. Profiled with immunoSEQ multiplex PCR; TCRdb holds only in-frame clones, not every one. The sample lists some 33,000 clones, roughly 87% occurring once. Sequencing was performed on unsorted PBMCs, taken 0.6 years after starting antiretroviral therapy. The sequence derives from a man between 18 and 29 years old with HIV.

The CDR3 here is CASSSYGLAKNIQYF. CDR3 sequence (DNA): TGTGCCAGCAGTTCATATGGATTAGCCAAAAACATTCAGTACTTC. The chain has TRBV28 and TRBJ2-4, with D uncertain. Trimming shortened V by 4 bases and J by 0 bases, and 10 bases separated the two germline ends. CDR3 length: 15 residues. Germline lookup yields CDR1 MDHEN and CDR2 SYDVKM.